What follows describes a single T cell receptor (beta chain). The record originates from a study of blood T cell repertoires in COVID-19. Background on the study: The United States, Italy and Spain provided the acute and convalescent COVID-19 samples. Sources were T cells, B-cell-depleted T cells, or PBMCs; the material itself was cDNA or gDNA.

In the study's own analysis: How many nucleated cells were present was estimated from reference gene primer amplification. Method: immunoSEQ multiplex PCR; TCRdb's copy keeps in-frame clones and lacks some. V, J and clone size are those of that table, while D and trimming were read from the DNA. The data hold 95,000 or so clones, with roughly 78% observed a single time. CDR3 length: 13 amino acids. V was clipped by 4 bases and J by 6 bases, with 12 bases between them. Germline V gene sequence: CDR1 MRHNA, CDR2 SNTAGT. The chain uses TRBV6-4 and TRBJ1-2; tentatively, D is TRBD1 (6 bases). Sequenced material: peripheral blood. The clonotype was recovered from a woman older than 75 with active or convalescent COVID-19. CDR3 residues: CASSAAQGDGYTF. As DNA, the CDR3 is TGTGCCAGCAGTGCTGCACAGGGTGATGGCTACACCTTC.